The clone carrying this T cell receptor (delta chain) has just a few counts. V lost 1 base to trimming and J lost 0 bases; unmatched junction nucleotides: 6. CDR1 and CDR2 (germline): GEAIGNYY, EKD. This CDR3 has 16 residues. This entry is derived from a study of gamma-delta chains in newborns, infants, children. Study summary: Innate gammadelta T cells reportedly expand polyclonally right after birth, driven by microbial exposure, per the title.

TCRdb called clones anew from the reads with CATT. Of approximately 5,600 delta-chain clones listed, about 5.6% are singletons. Sequencing input: blood. This clonotype was sampled from a child who was a newborn, infant or young child, either healthy, febrile or measles-vaccinated (not recorded which). The chain joins TRDV2 to TRDJ1; 8 bases agree with TRDD3. Here the CDR3 DNA reads TGTGCCTGTGACACAGCTGGGGGAGTGTACACCGATAAACTCATCTTT. Its translation is CACDTAGGVYTDKLIF.